Following are 7 T cell receptor beta chains from one sample sequenced in a study of blood T cells in healthy people across ages. Primers used in a second PCR of roughly 6 to 11 cycles were a sample-barcoded 5' primer and a J-beta primer mix. MiXCR, applied by TCRdb to the 5' RACE reads, yields one record per CDR3 protein. The sample has about 800,000 distinct CDR3 sequences; 58% are singletons. Sample: blood. All receptors derive from a man aged 25 to 40 in good health.

The V call is TRBV7-2, the J call TRBJ2-4; D is unclear. Looked up from germline, CDR1 is SGHTA and CDR2 is FQGNSA. The V and J ends lost 3 bases and 4 bases respectively, with 13 bases between them. This CDR3 comprises 15 residues. Here the CDR3 DNA reads TGTGCCAGCAGCTTTGGCGCATTAATGAAAAACATTCAGTACTTC. Its protein product is CASSFGALMKNIQYF.

This chain uses TRBV20-1 with TRBJ1-6, with D hard to call. This CDR3 comprises 15 residues. Trimming stripped 2 bases from V and 4 bases from J, with 12 bases between. Germline V gene lookup returns CDR1 DFQATT and CDR2 SNEGSKA (reference sequence). Here the CDR3 reads CSARPGKTYNSPLHF. The CDR3 DNA reads TGCAGTGCTAGACCCGGAAAAACTTATAATTCACCCCTCCACTTT.

The CDR3 sequence is CASSYGGGHEQFF. DNA of the CDR3: TGTGCCAGCAGTTATGGCGGGGGGCATGAGCAGTTCTTC. This rearrangement joins TRBV6-5 to TRBJ2-1; 8 bases line up with TRBD2. The germline V gene encodes CDR1 MNHEY and CDR2 SVGAGI. V lost 3 bases and J lost 8; bases outside the gene matches: 3. CDR3 length: 13 residues.

This clonotype was recorded a few times. The rearrangement links TRBV7-2 to TRBJ2-7; D possibly matches TRBD1 or TRBD2 (5 bases each). V was pared by 7 bases and J by 2 bases, with 18 bases between. From germline, CDR1 is SGHTA and CDR2 FQGNSA. The CDR3 has 15 residues. The CDR3 sequence is CASTRTLGDPYEQYF. CDR3 in DNA: TGTGCCAGCACGCGAACGCTAGGGGACCCCTACGAGCAGTACTTC.

The chain uses TRBV6-2 or TRBV6-3 and TRBJ2-1; 8 bases are shared with TRBD2. Unmatched junction bases numbered 10, after V lost 4 bases and J lost 11 bases. The CDR3 is made up of 14 amino acids. Germline V lookup: CDR1 MNHEY, CDR2 SVGEGT. The CDR3 sequence: CASSFGLAGIKQFF. CDR3 in DNA: TGTGCCAGCAGTTTCGGGTTAGCGGGGATAAAGCAGTTCTTC.

V is TRBV15 and J is TRBJ1-2; 8 positions agree with TRBD1. The length of the CDR3 is 16 residues. Germline-derived CDR1 and CDR2 are LNHNV and YYDKDF (reference sequence). The V gene end was trimmed by 1 base and the J gene end by 4 bases; junction bases not matched to a gene: 8. The CDR3 protein is CATSRGTGTGAYGYTF. DNA for the CDR3: TGTGCCACCAGCAGAGGAACCGGGACAGGAGCCTATGGCTACACCTTC.

The chain links TRBV11-2 to TRBJ2-6; 8 bases map to TRBD2. Germline V gives CDR1 SGHAT, CDR2 FQNNGV. This CDR3 is 15 amino acids long. The junction had 4 bases not matched to a gene; V was cut back by 1 base and J by 8 bases. CDR3: CASSLVTGGPNVLTF. The CDR3 DNA sequence: TGTGCCAGCAGCTTAGTCACGGGGGGGCCCAACGTCCTGACTTTC.